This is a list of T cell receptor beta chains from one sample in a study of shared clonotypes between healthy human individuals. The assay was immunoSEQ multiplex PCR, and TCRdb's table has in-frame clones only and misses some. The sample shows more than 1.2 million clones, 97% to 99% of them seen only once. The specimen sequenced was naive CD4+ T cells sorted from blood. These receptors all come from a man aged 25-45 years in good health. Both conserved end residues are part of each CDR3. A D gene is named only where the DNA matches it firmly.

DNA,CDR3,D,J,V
TGTGCCAGCGAGACACGGACAGGGGGCGAGAATGAGCAGTTCTTC,CASETRTGGENEQFF,TRBD1,TRBJ2-1,TRBV5-5
TGTGCCAGCAGCCTCCTCTCACCCCAACCAGGCCACTGGGACAATGAGCAGTTCTTC,CASSLLSPQPGHWDNEQFF,NA,TRBJ2-1,TRBV7-3
TGTGCCAGCAGCTCGTCTAGCCGCGGCACAGATACGCAGTATTTT,CASSSSSRGTDTQYF,NA,TRBJ2-3,TRBV11-2
TGTGCCAGCGTGAGGGGGGGAATGAACACTGAAGCTTTCTTT,CASVRGGMNTEAFF,NA,TRBJ1-1,TRBV27
TGTGCCAGCAGCTTGGAAGGGCTAGCGACCTGGGGCGAGCAGTACTTC,CASSLEGLATWGEQYF,NA,TRBJ2-7,TRBV5-5
TGCAGTGGGTCTCCGGCGGGACTGTCTTACTTC,CSGSPAGLSYF,NA,TRBJ2-7,TRBV20-1
TGCGCCAGCAGTGAAGACCAAGCCTACGAGCAGTACTTC,CASSEDQAYEQYF,NA,TRBJ2-7,TRBV10-1
TGTGCCAGCAGCCAAGTAAGATCGGGGGTGTACAACTATGGCTACACCTTC,CASSQVRSGVYNYGYTF,NA,TRBJ1-2,TRBV14
TGTGCCAGCAGCCCTCGGGTGAGACTAGCGGGAGGTAACGAGCAGTACTTC,CASSPRVRLAGGNEQYF,TRBD2,TRBJ2-7,TRBV13
TGTGCCAGCAGCTCCGCCAAGGCCTACGAGCAGTACTTC,CASSSAKAYEQYF,NA,TRBJ2-7,TRBV7-2
TGTGCCTGGAGTGTTGGGACAGGGGTCAGCACCGGGGAGCTGTTTTTT,CAWSVGTGVSTGELFF,TRBD1,TRBJ2-2,TRBV30
TGTGCCAGCAGCGCGACAGGTCTCCATCAGCCCCAGCATTTT,CASSATGLHQPQHF,NA,TRBJ1-5,TRBV5-5
TGTGCCATCAGTGAGTCACAGAAGGGTCCCTCGGGAGCCCAGTACTTC,CAISESQKGPSGAQYF,NA,TRBJ2-5,TRBV10-3
TGTGCCAGCAGTCCCCCCATCACTGAAGCTTTCTTT,CASSPPITEAFF,NA,TRBJ1-1,TRBV28
TGTGCCAGCAGCTCTAGCGGGAGGGCTTACGAGCAGTACTTC,CASSSSGRAYEQYF,TRBD2,TRBJ2-7,TRBV27
TGTGCCAGCAGTTGGACAGGGGCGAACACCGGGGAGCTGTTTTTT,CASSWTGANTGELFF,TRBD1,TRBJ2-2,TRBV9
TGTGCCAGCTCACCTCTGGCGACCCAAGAGACCCAGTACTTC,CASSPLATQETQYF,NA,TRBJ2-5,TRBV18
TGTGCCAGCAGCGCAGGACAGGTCTCTGGAAACACCATATATTTT,CASSAGQVSGNTIYF,TRBD1,TRBJ1-3,TRBV9
TGTGCCAGCAGCATTCCCACGACAAATGAGCAGTTCTTC,CASSIPTTNEQFF,NA,TRBJ2-1,TRBV7-6
TGTGCCAGCAGCGTAGGGACTAGCGGGAGGACCTACACAGATACGCAGTATTTT,CASSVGTSGRTYTDTQYF,TRBD2,TRBJ2-3,TRBV9
TGTGCCAGCAGCTTGGCCGGGACCACTGGCACAGATACGCAGTATTTT,CASSLAGTTGTDTQYF,NA,TRBJ2-3,TRBV5-4
TGCGCCAGCAGCTTGGAATGGGGACAGCTCGTCTCTGGGGCCAACGTCCTGACTTTC,CASSLEWGQLVSGANVLTF,TRBD1,TRBJ2-6,TRBV5-1